This passage covers 3 T cell receptor beta chains from one sample sequenced in a study of cytomegalovirus exposure and HLA in healthy donors. The study ran its PCR with 60 Vbeta and 13 Jbeta primers. The repertoire was sequenced with immunoSEQ multiplex PCR; TCRdb's copy has only in-frame clones and lacks some. Of approximately 130,000 clones in the sample, around 80% were seen once. The sequenced sample was PBMCs. The receptors were sampled from a boy younger than 10 in good health and CMV-seronegative.

The chain recombines TRBV7-8 with TRBJ1-3; no firm D call. The CDR3 runs to 17 residues. From germline, CDR1 is SGHVS and CDR2 FQNEAQ. With 2 bases removed from V and 1 base from J, the gap between germline ends came to 15 bases. CDR3 protein: CASSLRQEGLSGNTIYF. The CDR3 coding sequence is TGTGCCAGCAGCTTAAGGCAGGAGGGCTTGTCTGGAAACACCATATATTTT.

The chain has TRBV7-2 and TRBJ2-5, with 12 positions matching TRBD2. V shed 3 bases, J shed 1 base, and the junction held 6 bases outside the gene matches. From germline, CDR1 is SGHTA and CDR2 FQGNSA. The CDR3 spans 17 residues. This CDR3 reads CASSFRTSGVFQETQYF. The CDR3 nucleotides read TGTGCCAGCAGCTTCCGGACTAGCGGGGTCTTCCAAGAGACCCAGTACTTC.

The J gene is TRBJ1-2, the V gene TRBV13; D might be TRBD1 (5 bases). Trimming took 4 bases from V and 7 from J, leaving 22 bases between them. Germline assignment: CDR1 PRHDT and CDR2 FYEKMQ (reference sequence). The CDR3 extends over 16 amino acids. As DNA, the CDR3 is TGTGCCAGCAGCTCAAGTCCAGGGAACGGGTATGTTGGCTACACCTTC. Translation: CASSSSPGNGYVGYTF. The full variable domain, its missing parts supplied by reference TRBV13 and TRBJ1-2, is AAGVIQSPRHLIKEKRETATLKCYPIPRHDTVYWYQQGPGQDPQFLISFYEKMQSDKGSIPDRFSAQQFSDYHSELNMSSLELGDSALYFCASSSSPGNGYVGYTFGSGTRLTVV.